The clone carrying this T cell receptor (beta chain) has only one observation. The target antigen is unknown. This sample was taken from a study of T cell responses to AZD1222 COVID-19 vaccine. Regarding the study as a whole: Every sample of the repertoires postdated the peak T cell response. White British donors predominated, females outnumbered males, and clonal diversity was possibly underestimated. Vaccine-associated CD4 TCRs ranged over spike, dominating at 160-218 and 743-854.

V shed 4 bases and J 6 bases; nucleotides not matched to a gene: 6. The CDR3 consists of 14 residues. The germline CDR1 and CDR2 sequences are MNHEY and SVGAGI. Some clones are missing from TCRdb's copy, which holds only in-frame ones; the method was immunoSEQ multiplex PCR. This table holds over 150,000 clones, approximately 90% found once. This chain uses TRBV6-5 with TRBJ1-5; TRBD1 aligns across 7 bases. Sample: peripheral blood, taken 28 days after the second AZD1222 dose. The sequence came from an adult who received the AZD1222 COVID-19 vaccine. The CDR3, as DNA: TGTGCCAGCAGTTCCGGCCAGGGGGGTCAGCCCCAGCATTTT. It translates to CASSSGQGGQPQHF.